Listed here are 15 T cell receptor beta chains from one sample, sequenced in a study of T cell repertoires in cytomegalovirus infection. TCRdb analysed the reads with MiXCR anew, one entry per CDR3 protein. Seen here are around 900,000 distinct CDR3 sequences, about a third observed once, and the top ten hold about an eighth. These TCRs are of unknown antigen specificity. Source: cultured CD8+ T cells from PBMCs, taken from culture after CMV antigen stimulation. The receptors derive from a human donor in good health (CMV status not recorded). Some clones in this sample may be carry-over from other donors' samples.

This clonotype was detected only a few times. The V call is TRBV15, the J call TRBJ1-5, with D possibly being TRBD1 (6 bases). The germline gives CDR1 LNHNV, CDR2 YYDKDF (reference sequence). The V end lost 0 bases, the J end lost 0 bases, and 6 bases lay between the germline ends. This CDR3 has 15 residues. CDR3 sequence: CATSREGASNQPQHF. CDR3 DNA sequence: TGTGCCACCAGCAGAGAGGGGGCTAGCAATCAGCCCCAGCATTTT.

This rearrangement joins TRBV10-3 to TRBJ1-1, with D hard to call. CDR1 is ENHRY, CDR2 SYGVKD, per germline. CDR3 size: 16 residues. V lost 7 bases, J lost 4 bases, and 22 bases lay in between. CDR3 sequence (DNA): TGTGCCATCAAGGACGGGGAAACGGGAGGTAGCACTGAAGCTTTCTTT. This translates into CAIKDGETGGSTEAFF.

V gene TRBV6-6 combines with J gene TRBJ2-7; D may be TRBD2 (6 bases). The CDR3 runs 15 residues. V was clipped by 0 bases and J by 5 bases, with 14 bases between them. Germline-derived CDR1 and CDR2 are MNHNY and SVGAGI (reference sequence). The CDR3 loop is CASSYSILAFDEQYF. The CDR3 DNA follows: TGTGCCAGCAGTTACTCGATCCTAGCGTTTGACGAGCAGTACTTC.

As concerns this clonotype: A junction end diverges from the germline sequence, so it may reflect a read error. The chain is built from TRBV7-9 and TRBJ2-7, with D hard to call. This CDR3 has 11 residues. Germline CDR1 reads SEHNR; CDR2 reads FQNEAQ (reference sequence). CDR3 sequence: CANSLDYEQYF. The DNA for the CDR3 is TGTGCCAACAGCTTGGATTACGAGCAGTACTTC. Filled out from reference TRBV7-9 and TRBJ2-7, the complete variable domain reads DTGVSQNPRHKITKRGQNVTFRCDPISEHNRLYWYRQTLGQGPEFLTYFQNEAQLEKSRLLSDRFSAERPKGSFSTLEIQRTEQGDSAMYLCANSLDYEQYFGPGTRLTVT.

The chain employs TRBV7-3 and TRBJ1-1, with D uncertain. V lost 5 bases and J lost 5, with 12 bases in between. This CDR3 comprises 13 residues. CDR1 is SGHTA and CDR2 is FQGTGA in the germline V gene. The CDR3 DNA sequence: TGTGCCAGCAGCCATCCCTTAGAAACTGAAGCTTTCTTT. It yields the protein CASSHPLETEAFF.

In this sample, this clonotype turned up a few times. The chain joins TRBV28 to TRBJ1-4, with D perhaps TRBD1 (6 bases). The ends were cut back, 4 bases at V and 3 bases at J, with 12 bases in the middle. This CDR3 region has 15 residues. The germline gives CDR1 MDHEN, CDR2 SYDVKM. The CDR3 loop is CASSWLQGSNEKLFF. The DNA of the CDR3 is TGTGCCAGCAGTTGGCTACAGGGTTCTAATGAAAAACTGTTTTTT.

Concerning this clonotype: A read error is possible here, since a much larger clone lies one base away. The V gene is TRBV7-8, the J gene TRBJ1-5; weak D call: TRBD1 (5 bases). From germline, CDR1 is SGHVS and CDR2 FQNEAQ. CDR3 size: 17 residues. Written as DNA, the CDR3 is TGTGCCAGCAGCCCTCAGTCGGGGGGGGTGAGCAATCAGTCCCAGCATTTT. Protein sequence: CASSPQSGGVSNQSQHF. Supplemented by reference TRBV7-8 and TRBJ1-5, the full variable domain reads GAGVSQSPRYKVAKRGQDVALRCDPISGHVSLFWYQQALGQGPEFLTYFQNEAQLDKSGLPSDRFFAERPEGSVSTLKIQRTQQEDSAVYLCASSPQSGGVSNQSQHFGDGTRLSIL.

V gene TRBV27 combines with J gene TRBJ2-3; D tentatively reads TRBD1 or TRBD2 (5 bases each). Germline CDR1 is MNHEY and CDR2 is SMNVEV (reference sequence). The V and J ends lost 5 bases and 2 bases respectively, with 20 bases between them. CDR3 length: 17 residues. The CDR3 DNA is TGTGCCAGCAGTCCTTTTGCTGGGGGATTGCTCACAGATACGCAGTATTTT. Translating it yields CASSPFAGGLLTDTQYF.

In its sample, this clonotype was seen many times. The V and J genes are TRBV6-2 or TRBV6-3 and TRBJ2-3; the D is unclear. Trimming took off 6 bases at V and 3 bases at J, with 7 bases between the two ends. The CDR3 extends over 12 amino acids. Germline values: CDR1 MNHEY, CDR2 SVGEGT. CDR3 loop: CASSQPTDTQYF. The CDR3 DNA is TGTGCCAGCAGCCAACCGACAGATACGCAGTATTTT.

The CDR3 sequence: CASSYRGTSGLRGDTQYF. DNA of the CDR3: TGTGCCAGCAGTTACCGGGGGACTAGCGGGCTTAGGGGAGATACGCAGTATTTT. The chain has TRBV6-2 or TRBV6-3 and TRBJ2-3; TRBD2 matches 12 bases. In germline, CDR1 is MNHEY, CDR2 SVGEGT. There are 18 residues in the CDR3. The V gene end was trimmed by 2 bases and the J gene end by 5 bases; junction bases not matched to a gene: 11.

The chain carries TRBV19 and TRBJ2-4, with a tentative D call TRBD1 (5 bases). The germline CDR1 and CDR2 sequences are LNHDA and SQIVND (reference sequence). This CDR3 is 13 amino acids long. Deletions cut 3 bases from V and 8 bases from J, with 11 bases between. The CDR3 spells CASSMDMKDIQYF. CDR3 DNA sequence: TGTGCCAGTAGTATGGACATGAAGGACATTCAGTACTTC.

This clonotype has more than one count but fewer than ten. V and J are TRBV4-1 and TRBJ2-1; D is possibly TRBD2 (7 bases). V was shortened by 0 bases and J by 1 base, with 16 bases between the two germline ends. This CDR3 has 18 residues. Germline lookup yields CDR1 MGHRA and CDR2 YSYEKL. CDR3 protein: CASSQDGGRIRSYNEQFF. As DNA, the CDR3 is TGCGCCAGCAGCCAAGACGGGGGGCGAATAAGGTCCTACAATGAGCAGTTCTTC.

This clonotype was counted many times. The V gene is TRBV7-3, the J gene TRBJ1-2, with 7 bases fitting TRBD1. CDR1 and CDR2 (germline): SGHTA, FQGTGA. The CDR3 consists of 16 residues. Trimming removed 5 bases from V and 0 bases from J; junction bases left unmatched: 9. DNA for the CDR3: TGTGCCAGCAGCCCCACGGGACAGCCTGCTAACTATGGCTACACCTTC. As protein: CASSPTGQPANYGYTF.

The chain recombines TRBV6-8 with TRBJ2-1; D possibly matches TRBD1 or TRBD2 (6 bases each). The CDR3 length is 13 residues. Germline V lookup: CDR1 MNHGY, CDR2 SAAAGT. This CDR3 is CAGLGGTSNEQFF. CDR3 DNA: TGTGCGGGCCTGGGGGGCACTAGCAATGAGCAGTTCTTC.

In nucleotides, the CDR3 is TGTGCCAGCAGTTTAATGGACAGGCCACAAGAGACCCAGTACTTC. It translates to CASSLMDRPQETQYF. V gene TRBV27 combines with J gene TRBJ2-5, with 7 bases aligning to TRBD1. V was clipped by 2 bases and J by 2 bases; unmatched bases: 5. The CDR3 loop spans 15 amino acids. Germline-derived CDR1 and CDR2 are MNHEY and SMNVEV (reference sequence).